The clone carrying this TCR beta chain was observed a handful of times. Its antigen is still unknown. These data originate in a study of T-cell memory formation after mild COVID-19. Whole-study findings and limits: Day 15 to 85 contracting clones showed balanced CD4/CD8; day 15 to 37 expanders favored CD4+. Several responding clones turned up in pre-infection memory, indicating that cross-reactive memory may have taken part.

TCRdb fed the 5' RACE reads into MiXCR, producing one record per CDR3 protein. The sample records fewer than 450,000 distinct CDR3 sequences, around 21% being singletons. This CDR3 has 14 residues. Trimming took 9 bases from V and 1 from J; bases not matched to a gene: 8. Germline CDR1 reads MNHEY; CDR2 reads SVGEGT. Material for sequencing was PBMCs or a T cell subset sorted from them (not recorded which). This receptor was obtained from an adult woman who had mild COVID-19 (a few samples of this study predate the infection). Cell type and time point are not known. The chain couples TRBV6-2 or TRBV6-3 to TRBJ2-5; 7 bases are shared with TRBD2. In DNA, the CDR3 is TGTGCCAGTGGGATAGCGGGTACCCAAGAGACCCAGTACTTC. It codes for CASGIAGTQETQYF.